The clone carrying this T cell receptor beta chain showed up just a few times. Germline loops: CDR1 MGHRA, CDR2 YSYEKL. V was clipped by 0 bases and J by 8 bases, with 8 bases between them. The CDR3 spans 13 residues. The source of the sample is a study of blood T cell repertoires in COVID-19. Study-wide context: Both acute and convalescent COVID-19 samples were obtained from the United States, Italy and Spain.

In the study's own analysis: How many nucleated cells were present was estimated from reference gene primer amplification. Sequenced by immunoSEQ multiplex PCR; TCRdb stores in-frame clones only, minus some. V, J and clone size were drawn from that table, and D and trimming were deduced from the DNA. The table includes roughly 230,000 clones, 70% to 90% detected once. The sequencing sample was made of peripheral blood. The rearrangement links TRBV4-1 to TRBJ2-1; D is possibly TRBD2 (5 bases). This clonotype originated in a man in his forties or fifties with acute or convalescent COVID-19. As DNA, the CDR3 is TGCGCCAGCAGCCAAGAATTGGAGGATGAGCAGTTCTTC. Translation: CASSQELEDEQFF.